Listed here are 20 T cell receptor beta chains from one sample, sequenced in a study of T cells in Graves' hyperthyroidism and ophthalmopathy (dated by TCRdb to about 2019). The protocol used for the library was multiplex PCR. Sequenced using an Illumina HiSeq 2000. The TCR beta CDR3 regions were amplified from the RNA transcripts. The first round of RT-PCR for the TCR CDR3 was performed with the HTBI primer set and the Qiagen OneStep RT-PCR kit. TCRdb reworked the public reads: Q25 trimming with fastp, MiXCR clone assembly, productive beta chains retained. Every entry covers one CDR3 protein and lists the most common genes and DNA from its rows. The sample table records 650,000 to 750,000 distinct CDR3 sequences; less than 15% of these occur just once. Together, the top ten hold about 9.4% of the sample. The sequenced material came from blood. The receptors were gathered from a woman under 30 with Graves' hyperthyroidism.

In its sample, this clonotype was seen a few times. The chain links TRBV7-2 to TRBJ2-7; D remains unclear. Trimming cost V 5 bases and J 3 bases, with 11 bases left between them. The germline gives CDR1 SGHTA, CDR2 FQGNSA. The CDR3 runs 13 residues. The CDR3 coding sequence is TGTGCCAGCAGCCTCGTATCCTTCTACGAGCAGTACTTC. This gives the protein CASSLVSFYEQYF. Variable domain in full (rest from reference TRBV7-2 and TRBJ2-7): GAGVSQSPSNKVTEKGKDVELRCDPISGHTALYWYRQSLGQGLEFLIYFQGNSAPDKSGLPSDRFSAERTGGSVSTLTIQRTQQEDSAVYLCASSLVSFYEQYFGPGTRLTVT.

The chain combines TRBV27 with TRBJ2-1; 13 bases align to TRBD2. Losses at the gene ends were 6 bases for V and 4 bases for J; bases not matched to a gene: 6. There are 16 residues in the CDR3. The germline gives CDR1 MNHEY, CDR2 SMNVEV (reference sequence). CDR3 nucleotides: TGTGCCAGCAGGCTCGCGGGACTAGCGGGATACAATGAGCAGTTCTTC. It is translated as CASRLAGLAGYNEQFF.

This clonotype appeared a single time. The chain employs TRBV6-5 and TRBJ2-7; 13 bases align to TRBD2. Germline lookup yields CDR1 MNHEY and CDR2 SVGAGI. V dropped 4 bases and J dropped 3; count of bases not matched to a gene: 6. The CDR3 spans 16 residues. This CDR3 is CASSFSGTSGNYEQYF. The CDR3 coding sequence is TGTGCCAGCAGTTTTTCCGGGACTAGCGGGAACTACGAGCAGTACTTC.

Note on this clonotype: Relative to the germline gene, one junction end is altered; a read error may explain this. The chain combines TRBV2 with TRBJ2-1, with 10 bases matching TRBD2. CDR1 and CDR2 from the germline V gene are SNHLY and FYNNEI. The length of the CDR3 is 12 residues. The CDR3 is CASSEASGRQFF. As DNA, the CDR3 is TGTGCCAGCAGCGAAGCTAGCGGGAGGCAGTTCTTC.

This clonotype occurred once. V usage is TRBV24-1 and J usage is TRBJ2-1, with 7 bases aligning to TRBD1. Trimming took 4 bases from V and 10 from J; bases not matched to a gene: 3. The CDR3 covers 12 residues. Per the germline V gene, CDR1 is KGHDR and CDR2 is SFDVKD. DNA of the CDR3: TGTGCCACCAGTGACCCGGACAGGGAGCAGTTCTTC. It is translated as CATSDPDREQFF.

This clonotype was counted ten times or more. The chain carries TRBV7-3 and TRBJ2-5; TRBD2 agrees at 7 bases. The V and J ends lost 0 bases and 4 bases, in that order; junction bases with no gene match: 5. This CDR3 spans 15 amino acids. The germline V gene has CDR1 SGHTA and CDR2 FQGTGA. The CDR3 spells CASSLTGTIPETQYF. Here the CDR3 DNA reads TGTGCCAGCAGCTTAACAGGGACTATCCCAGAGACCCAGTACTTC.

This rearrangement joins TRBV7-9 to TRBJ2-3; 15 nucleotides agree with TRBD2. The V gene end was trimmed by 7 bases and the J gene end by 1 base; junction bases not matched to a gene: 9. The length of the CDR3 is 18 residues. CDR1 and CDR2 from the germline V gene are SEHNR and FQNEAQ (reference sequence). The CDR3 region has the DNA TGTGCCAGCACCCAAGGGACTAGCGGGAGGTGGCGCACAGATACGCAGTATTTT. Amino acids: CASTQGTSGRWRTDTQYF.

This clonotype has only a few counts. The chain recombines TRBV7-3 with TRBJ1-2; no clear D gene. V lost 5 bases, J lost 8 bases, and 15 bases lay in between. The germline V gene has CDR1 SGHTA and CDR2 FQGTGA. This CDR3 is built from 13 residues. The CDR3 nucleotides are TGTGCCAGCAGCGGTCCCAAAGGAAGGGGCTACACCTTC. Its protein is CASSGPKGRGYTF.

V usage is TRBV19 and J usage is TRBJ2-3; TRBD2 might be the D (5 bases). Trimming left V 6 bases short and J 4 bases short, with 20 bases between. Germline V gene data show CDR1 as LNHDA and CDR2 as SQIVND (reference sequence). The CDR3 totals 16 residues. For the CDR3, the DNA is TGTGCCAGTAGGACCGGGCAGAGGGAGTGGGCAGATACGCAGTATTTT. Its protein product is CASRTGQREWADTQYF.

This clonotype was counted many times. The genes are TRBV7-8 and TRBJ2-7; D not resolved. The length of the CDR3 is 14 residues. From germline, CDR1 is SGHVS and CDR2 FQNEAQ. Trimming removed 1 base from V and 3 bases from J, with 10 bases in between. CDR3 sequence (DNA): TGTGCCAGCAGCTTAGAAGGGTTCTACTACGAGCAGTACTTC. Protein product: CASSLEGFYYEQYF.

This chain links TRBV20-1 with TRBJ2-5, with 10 bases fitting TRBD1. Germline assignment: CDR1 DFQATT and CDR2 SNEGSKA (reference sequence). The CDR3 length is 13 residues. CDR3 DNA sequence: TGCAGCCAATTACCGGGACAGGGGAGGGCCCAGTACTTC. Translating gives CSQLPGQGRAQYF.

This clonotype showed up just a few times. This chain connects TRBV6-5 to TRBJ2-1, with 9 bases lining up with TRBD2. CDR1 is MNHEY and CDR2 is SVGAGI in the germline V gene. The V segment lost 2 bases and the J segment 8 bases; nucleotides outside the gene matches: 10. The CDR3 is made up of 16 amino acids. CDR3 region: CASSYRTSGRPHEQFF. DNA for the CDR3: TGTGCCAGCAGTTACAGGACAAGCGGGAGGCCCCATGAGCAGTTCTTC.

This clonotype has a count of ten or more. The chain links TRBV12-3 or TRBV12-4 to TRBJ1-4; 7 nucleotides agree with TRBD1. The CDR3 is made up of 13 amino acids. V was pared by 6 bases and J by 11 bases, with 9 bases of the junction left unmatched. The CDR3, as DNA: TGTGCCAGCAGCGGGGACAGCCGTGAGAAACTGTTTTTT. Translated: CASSGDSREKLFF.

The V gene is TRBV13, the J gene TRBJ2-7; TRBD2 matches 7 bases. This CDR3 is 14 amino acids long. The V gene's germline CDR1 is PRHDT and CDR2 FYEKMQ (reference sequence). V lost 4 bases, J lost 5 bases, and 8 bases stayed unmatched. CDR3 sequence (DNA): TGTGCCAGCAGCTGGGGGAGGGGATCTAACGAGCAGTACTTC. It specifies CASSWGRGSNEQYF.

This clonotype was counted a few times. The chain couples TRBV12-3 or TRBV12-4 to TRBJ2-3; TRBD1 matches at 9 bases. The CDR3 is 15 amino acids. After removal of 1 base from V and 5 bases from J, the junction contained 4 bases not matched to a gene. CDR3 coding DNA: TGTGCCAGCAGTTTAGGGGACAGGGCAGGAGATACGCAGTATTTT. Translated, it gives CASSLGDRAGDTQYF.

This clonotype appeared many times. J is TRBJ1-5 and V is TRBV7-9; 7 positions agree with TRBD1. Germline values: CDR1 SEHNR, CDR2 FQNEAQ (reference sequence). Trimming removed 5 bases from V and 0 bases from J; junction bases left unmatched: 7. The CDR3 has 16 amino acids. The DNA for the CDR3 is TGTGCCAGCAGCGACGCCAACAGGGGTAGCAATCAGCCCCAGCATTTT. Protein sequence: CASSDANRGSNQPQHF.

This clonotype was counted a few times. The rearrangement uses TRBV15 and TRBJ2-7; D gene unclear. This CDR3 is 15 amino acids long. Trimming stripped 1 base from V and 4 bases from J, with 14 bases between. CDR1 and CDR2 (germline): LNHNV, YYDKDF (reference sequence). The CDR3 nucleotides read TGTGCCACCAGCAGAGGAGGCCAGCAATCATACGAGCAGTACTTC. Translated: CATSRGGQQSYEQYF.

This clonotype was found a few times. The V gene is TRBV15, the J gene TRBJ1-4, with D possibly TRBD1 on 6 matching bases. The CDR3 has 15 residues. Between the trimmed V and J ends, which lost 0 bases and 7 bases, there was a span of 12 bases. Germline loops: CDR1 LNHNV, CDR2 YYDKDF (reference sequence). As DNA, the CDR3 is TGTGCCACCAGCAGAGAACGGGGGGCAGCTGAAAAACTGTTTTTT. Translating it yields CATSRERGAAEKLFF.

CDR3 DNA: TGTGCCAGCAGCCAGCAGGGGCGCGGAGTAAAGGACACTGAAGCTTTCTTT. Its translation: CASSQQGRGVKDTEAFF. The chain recombines TRBV4-2 with TRBJ1-1, with D perhaps matching TRBD1 (6 bases). Germline CDR1 reads LGHNA; CDR2 reads YNFKEQ. CDR3 size: 17 residues. Trimming took off 3 bases at V and 3 bases at J, with 20 bases between the two ends.

This clonotype appeared a few times. The chain recombines TRBV15 with TRBJ2-1, with 12 bases identical to TRBD2. Per the germline V gene, CDR1 is LNHNV and CDR2 is YYDKDF (reference sequence). This CDR3 is built from 17 residues. Germline trimming cut 1 base from V and 7 bases from J; bases unmatched to any gene: 8. The CDR3 is CATSRARTSGNINEQFF. Written as DNA, the CDR3 is TGTGCCACCAGCAGAGCGCGGACTAGCGGGAATATAAATGAGCAGTTCTTC.